A selection of T cell receptor beta chains follows, all from one sample in a study of shared clonotypes between healthy human individuals. Data came from immunoSEQ multiplex PCR; TCRdb stores just in-frame clones and leaves some out. Of some 2.4 million clones in the sample, 93% are singletons; the top ten hold about 0.38%. The sample taken for sequencing was naive CD4+ T cells from PBMCs. The source of these receptors is a man aged 18 to 35 in good health. Some clones in this sample may be carry-over from other donors' samples. Both conserved end residues are part of each CDR3. D genes are given only for firm matches. The listing skips clone size in some rows; elsewhere it reads once, few, many or a size class.

d_gene	abundance	j_gene	v_gene	CDR3nt	CDR3aa
TRBD2	once	TRBJ2-1	TRBV5-1	TGCGCCAGCAGCCCCCGCCTAGCGGGATCAAATGAGCAGTTCTTC	CASSPRLAGSNEQFF
TRBD2	NA	TRBJ2-1	TRBV6-1	TGTGCCAGCAGTGCAGACTCGGCGGGAGGGGGATTTTACTCCTACAATGAGCAGTTCTTC	CASSADSAGGGFYSYNEQFF
TRBD2	NA	TRBJ2-3	TRBV27	TGTGCCAGCAGTTTATGGCGGGAGATTACAGATACGCAGTATTTT	CASSLWREITDTQYF
TRBD1	few	TRBJ1-2	TRBV28	TGTGCCAGCAGTAGGACAGGGACAGGTCATAACTATGGCTACACCTTC	CASSRTGTGHNYGYTF
TRBD1	NA	TRBJ1-1	TRBV5-1	TGCGCCAGCAGCTACGGGGACAGATCAAACACTGAAGCTTTCTTT	CASSYGDRSNTEAFF
TRBD1	NA	TRBJ2-7	TRBV7-9	TGTGCCAGCAGCGCCGACAGGGTTGAGATAGACGAGCAGTACTTC	CASSADRVEIDEQYF
TRBD1	NA	TRBJ1-1	TRBV18	TGTGCCAGCTCATTACAGGGGGCGAGGACTGAAGCTTTCTTT	CASSLQGARTEAFF
NA	NA	TRBJ2-7	TRBV28	TGTGCCAGCAGTTCTTGGCGAGCAGGGGTGACCTACGAGCAGTACTTC	CASSSWRAGVTYEQYF
TRBD2	NA	TRBJ2-1	TRBV6-5	TGTGCCAGCACCCAACCGGGACTAGCGGGAGGGGGGAAGTTCTTC	CASTQPGLAGGGKFF
NA	NA	TRBJ2-1	TRBV7-8	TGTGCCAGCACCCCCTGGGAAAGTGAGCAGTTCTTC	CASTPWESEQFF
NA	NA	TRBJ2-7	TRBV28	TGTGCCAGCACCACCACCTACGAGCAGTACTTC	CASTTTYEQYF
TRBD2	NA	TRBJ2-7	TRBV30	TGTGCCTGGAGCGCTACTAGCGTATCCTACGAGCAGTACTTC	CAWSATSVSYEQYF
TRBD2	NA	TRBJ2-7	TRBV28	TGTGCCAGTGAACTAGCGGGAGAGGACGAGCAGTACTTC	CASELAGEDEQYF
TRBD1	NA	TRBJ2-3	TRBV7-3	TGTGCCAGCAAGGGACAGGGGGACACAGATACGCAGTATTTT	CASKGQGDTDTQYF
NA	once	TRBJ2-3	TRBV5-4	TGTGCCAGCAGCTTGCGTCCAAAGCCAGATACGCAGTATTTT	CASSLRPKPDTQYF
TRBD2	once	TRBJ2-3	TRBV7-3	TGTGCCAGCAGCTCTATGAATAGCGGGAGAAATTTT	CASSSMNSGRNF
NA	NA	TRBJ1-1	TRBV7-8	TGTGCCAGCAGCTTATTAAGAGGTGGGGGAAACACTGAAGCTTTCTTT	CASSLLRGGGNTEAFF
NA	once	TRBJ2-7	TRBV28	TGTGCCAGCAGGGGGGGTGCAAGATACGAGCAGTACTTC	CASRGGARYEQYF
NA	NA	TRBJ2-7	TRBV5-6	TGTGCCAGCAGCTCAGGGTTCACGGCCTACGAGCAGTACTTC	CASSSGFTAYEQYF
NA	once	TRBJ2-5	TRBV5-4	TGTGCCAGCAGCTTGCACGGTCAAGAGACCCAGTACTTC	CASSLHGQETQYF
TRBD1	once	TRBJ1-3	TRBV28	TGTGCCAGCAGTCCTACAGGGGTTGGAGGAAACACCATATATTTT	CASSPTGVGGNTIYF
TRBD1	NA	TRBJ1-4	TRBV5-5	TGTGCCAGCAGCCAGACAGGGGAAAAACTGTTTTTT	CASSQTGEKLFF
NA	NA	TRBJ2-7	TRBV18	TGTGCCAGCTCACCGGGGGCGGAGGGCTACGAGCAGTACTTC	CASSPGAEGYEQYF
NA	NA	TRBJ2-1	TRBV30	TGTGCCTGGAGTGTACGACTATTGTACAATGAGCAGTTCTTC	CAWSVRLLYNEQFF
NA	NA	TRBJ2-3	TRBV6-1	TGTGCCAGCAGGGACGCCACAGATACGCAGTATTTT	CASRDATDTQYF
NA	NA	TRBJ2-7	TRBV4-3	TGCGCCAGCAGCCAAGCCCCCGGGGGGCCCTCCTACGAGCAGTACTTC	CASSQAPGGPSYEQYF
NA	NA	TRBJ1-4	TRBV7-2	TGTGCCAGCAGCTTAGGTTTTGGGGAAAAACTGTTTTTT	CASSLGFGEKLFF
NA	once	TRBJ2-3	TRBV5-1	TGCGCCAGCAGTGAAGGGGCTCGCACAGATACGCAGTATTTT	CASSEGARTDTQYF
NA	NA	TRBJ1-1	TRBV28	TGTGCCAGCAGTTCTCCCGGAGGAGTCACTGAAGCTTTCTTT	CASSSPGGVTEAFF